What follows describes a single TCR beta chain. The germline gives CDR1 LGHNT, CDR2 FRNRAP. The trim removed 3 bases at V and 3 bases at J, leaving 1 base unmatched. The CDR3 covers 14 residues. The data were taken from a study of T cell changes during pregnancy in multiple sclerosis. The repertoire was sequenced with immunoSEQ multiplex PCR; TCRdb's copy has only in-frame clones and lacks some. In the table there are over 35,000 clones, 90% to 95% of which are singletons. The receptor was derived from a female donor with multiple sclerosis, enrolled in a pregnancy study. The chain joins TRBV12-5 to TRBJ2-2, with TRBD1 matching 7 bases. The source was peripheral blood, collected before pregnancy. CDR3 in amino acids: CASGFGTDTGELFF. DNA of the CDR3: TGTGCTAGTGGTTTCGGGACAGACACCGGGGAGCTGTTTTTT. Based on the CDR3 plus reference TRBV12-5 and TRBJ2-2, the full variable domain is DARVTQTPRHKVTEMGQEVTMRCQPILGHNTVFWYRQTMMQGLELLAYFRNRAPLDDSGMPKDRFSAEMPDATLATLKIQPSEPRDSAVYFCASGFGTDTGELFFGEGSRLTVL.